This TCR beta chain was sequenced in a study of T cell repertoires in cytomegalovirus infection. Across the study: Indications of both CMV infection and matching HLA type were provided by public TCR beta signatures. Study-level findings and limits: HLA-C-restricted CMV clonotypes gave the most frequent clonotype in two of eight donors. The cumulative frequency of public TCR beta families distinguished individuals who carried CMV together with the relevant HLA.

On this clonotype: Its antigen is as yet unknown.

V was cut by 6 bases and J by 2 bases, with 16 bases left in between. This CDR3 has 15 amino acids. CDR1 and CDR2 from the germline V gene are MDHEN and SYDVKM. TCRdb redid the calling of the reads with MiXCR, one entry per CDR3 protein. This repertoire shows around 490,000 distinct CDR3 sequences, approximately 25% found once; its top ten account for 13%. The receptor comes from a human donor in good health (CMV status not recorded). Some clones in this sample may be carry-over from other donors' samples. Material: PBMCs. The chain employs TRBV28 and TRBJ1-1, with unresolved D. CDR3 in amino acids: CASSLIPPLNTEAFF. CDR3 bases: TGTGCCAGCAGCTTGATTCCCCCACTAAACACTGAAGCTTTCTTT.